This TCR beta chain came from a study of breast tumors, draining lymph nodes, adjacent tissues. Broader study findings: Compared with basal-like, luminal-like tumors shared significantly more repertoire with nontumor tissue.

Samples came from axillary lymph nodes draining the breast cancer. Of note for this clonotype: Its antigen remains unidentified.

The germline V and J ends were trimmed by 5 bases and 1 base, with 12 bases remaining between them. The CDR3 is 15 residues long. CDR1 MNHEY and CDR2 SVGAGI come from the germline V gene. TCRdb independently ran MiXCR on the multiplex PCR reads; one entry per CDR3 protein. The repertoire holds 200,000 to 300,000 distinct CDR3 sequences, with around 30% as singletons. This TCR came from a female donor with breast cancer. Some clones in this sample may be carry-over from other donors' samples. The specimen was axillary lymph node tissue. The chain employs TRBV6-5 and TRBJ2-1; no reliable D call. The CDR3 is CASSPARSSYNEQFF. In nucleotides, the CDR3 is TGTGCCAGCAGTCCCGCTAGGAGTTCCTACAATGAGCAGTTCTTC.